This T cell receptor (beta chain) was captured by sequencing in a study of human T cells and chemical hapten exposure. TCRdb reprocessed the RACE reads with MiXCR, giving one entry per CDR3 protein. The sample records 300,000 to 450,000 distinct CDR3 sequences, about 5.1% being singletons. V lost 5 bases and J 4 bases, leaving 10 bases between the germline ends. Germline CDR1 and CDR2: SGHNT and YENEEA. The length of the CDR3 is 13 residues. Documented time point: pre-sensitization, week 0. The treatment here: therapeutic diphenylcyclopropenone sensitization with weekly scalp DPC. This clonotype occurred many times. The antigen is undetermined. Findings of the study overall: No alteration of TCRs above 1 in 1000 frequency was seen with DPC sensitization. Expanded TCRs made up significantly more big CDR3 similarity clusters than controls did.

The chain carries TRBV11-3 and TRBJ2-3; D unresolved. This receptor was identified in a woman between 50 and 59 years old with alopecia areata. Some clones in this sample may be carry-over from other donors' samples. The source material was whole blood, sampled in connection with sensitization to the hapten diphenylcyclopropenone (DPC). The CDR3 reads CASSPTFADTQYF. CDR3 nucleotide sequence: TGTGCCAGCAGCCCGACCTTCGCAGATACGCAGTATTTT.